This T cell receptor beta chain was observed in a study of beta chain features in type 1 diabetes. Of the isolated RNA, all was reverse transcribed, and so the sequenced material was expressed TCRB transcripts. Sequenced by immunoSEQ multiplex PCR; TCRdb stores in-frame clones only, minus some. The table shows roughly 300,000 clones, with 7% to 9% occurring only once. CD4+ naive, central memory, regulatory and stem cell-like memory subsets were isolated by sorting on CD45RO/CCR7/CD25/CD127/CD95/CD27. Study-level results: Among patients, naive, central memory and Treg TCRB repertoires appeared more similar than among healthy donors. People with Type 1 diabetes carried modestly yet significantly shorter TCRB CDR3s in all four CD4+ subsets. Patients with type 1 diabetes carried fewer insertions and had more deletions at their VDJ junctions.

Trimming cost V 7 bases and J 6 bases, with 22 bases left between them. Germline-derived CDR1 and CDR2 are SGHTA and FQGNSA. The CDR3 extends over 16 amino acids. This clone was recorded many times. The antigen remains undetermined. This chain links TRBV7-2 with TRBJ2-1, with a possible D match to TRBD2 (6 bases). Sequencing was carried out using central memory CD4+ T cells from blood. The origin of this receptor is a woman aged 18 to 35 in good health. The chain's CDR3 is CASTDRKRREINEQFF. The CDR3 bases are TGTGCCAGCACCGACAGAAAGAGACGGGAGATCAATGAGCAGTTCTTC.